The 17 T cell receptor beta chains presented below share a single source sample, sequenced in a study of Graves' ophthalmopathy and Graves' hyperthyroidism. RNA transcripts served as template for amplifying TCR beta CDR3 sequences. First-round RT-PCR with HTBI primers preceded a second-round multiplex PCR. MiXCR, applied by TCRdb to the multiplex PCR reads, yields one record per CDR3 protein. Here the sample spans some 390,000 distinct CDR3 sequences, roughly 18% being singletons. Material: peripheral blood. Every receptor here comes from a woman aged 18-29 years with Graves' ophthalmopathy.

Many counts were recorded for this clonotype. The CDR3 does not end in the conserved phenylalanine or tryptophan, so this is likely a read error. This rearrangement joins TRBV11-2 to TRBJ2-7; 11 bases line up with TRBD1. The germline CDR1 and CDR2 sequences are SGHAT and FQNNGV. CDR3 length: 16 amino acids. Trimming at V came to 5 bases and at J to 5 bases, leaving 11 bases not matched to a gene. CDR3 bases: TGTGCCAGCAGCCCGTGGCCGGGACAGGGGGATGACGAGCAGTACTCC. Its translation: CASSPWPGQGDDEQYS.

This clonotype was recorded many times. This chain uses TRBV6-2 or TRBV6-3 with TRBJ1-5; D remains unclear. V lost 5 bases and J 2 bases, leaving 10 bases between the germline ends. The CDR3 length is 14 residues. Germline V gene lookup returns CDR1 MNHEY and CDR2 SVGEGT. The CDR3 region is CASSRTEGNQPQHF. CDR3 DNA: TGTGCCAGCAGTCGAACAGAGGGCAATCAGCCCCAGCATTTT.

This clonotype has a count of ten or more. V is TRBV6-5 and J is TRBJ2-2, with 10 nucleotides matching TRBD2. V lost 6 bases, J lost 6 bases, and 7 bases stayed unmatched. The CDR3 length is 15 residues. Germline V gene data show CDR1 as MNHEY and CDR2 as SVGAGI. CDR3 in amino acids: CASSPGLADPGELFF. In nucleotides, the CDR3 is TGTGCCAGCAGCCCCGGACTAGCGGATCCCGGGGAGCTGTTTTTT.

This clonotype was found many times. The chain combines TRBV30 with TRBJ2-7; the D gene is possibly TRBD2 (5 bases). The germline V gene encodes CDR1 GTSNPN and CDR2 SVGIG (reference sequence). The CDR3 contains 13 residues. Trimming took 4 bases from V and 7 from J, leaving 17 bases between them. CDR3 protein: CAWTPSVSGEQYF. The CDR3 nucleotides read TGTGCCTGGACCCCTTCCGTATCGGGGGAGCAGTACTTC.

This clonotype was observed at least ten times. V usage is TRBV19 and J usage is TRBJ2-7, with D uncertain. The CDR3 runs 15 residues. The V end lost 1 base, the J end lost 2 bases, and 12 bases lay between the germline ends. Germline V gene lookup returns CDR1 LNHDA and CDR2 SQIVND (reference sequence). The chain's CDR3 is CASSIASVTTYEQYF. DNA for the CDR3: TGTGCCAGTAGTATAGCTTCCGTAACTACCTACGAGCAGTACTTC. Full variable domain (remainder filled in from reference TRBV19 and TRBJ2-7): DGGITQSPKYLFRKEGQNVTLSCEQNLNHDAMYWYRQDPGQGLRLIYYSQIVNDFQKGDIAEGYSVSREKKESFPLTVTSAQKNPTAFYLCASSIASVTTYEQYFGPGTRLTVT.

The table lists this clonotype with many counts. The V gene is TRBV28, the J gene TRBJ2-7; the match to TRBD2 covers 7 bases. CDR1 is MDHEN, CDR2 SYDVKM, per germline. The ends lost 3 bases at V and 3 bases at J; junction bases unmatched: 8. The CDR3 has 15 residues. The CDR3 DNA sequence: TGTGCCAGCAGTTTGTCCGGACTAGGAGGCTACGAGCAGTACTTC. As protein: CASSLSGLGGYEQYF.

This clonotype was recorded many times. The chain joins TRBV11-2 to TRBJ2-7; D possibly corresponds to TRBD1 (6 bases). Per the germline V gene, CDR1 is SGHAT and CDR2 is FQNNGV. CDR3 length equals 14 residues. Trimming cost V 5 bases and J 2 bases, with 13 bases left between them. The CDR3: CASSRAGDPYEQYF. DNA of the CDR3: TGTGCCAGCAGCAGGGCAGGGGACCCCTACGAGCAGTACTTC. The entire variable domain, with the rest obtained from reference TRBV11-2 and TRBJ2-7, is as follows: EAGVAQSPRYKIIEKRQSVAFWCNPISGHATLYWYQQILGQGPKLLIQFQNNGVVDDSQLPKDRFSAERLKGVDSTLKIQPAKLEDSAVYLCASSRAGDPYEQYFGPGTRLTVT.

This clonotype has a count of ten or more. The chain combines TRBV3-1 with TRBJ2-5, with D hard to call. V was clipped by 1 base and J by 5 bases, with 8 bases between them. From germline, CDR1 is LGHDT and CDR2 YNNKEL (reference sequence). This CDR3 is built from 13 residues. The CDR3 sequence: CASSQAPSETQYF. CDR3 DNA sequence: TGTGCCAGCAGCCAAGCCCCGTCGGAGACCCAGTACTTC.

There are many counts of this clonotype. V gene TRBV6-5 combines with J gene TRBJ1-1; 7 bases match TRBD1. The CDR3 loop spans 14 amino acids. The J segment lost 5 bases and the V segment lost 7 bases, leaving 10 bases of the junction unmatched. CDR1 MNHEY and CDR2 SVGAGI come from the germline V gene. CDR3 protein: CASNFEGARTEAFF. The CDR3 region has the DNA TGTGCCAGCAACTTCGAGGGGGCGCGAACTGAAGCTTTCTTT.

This clonotype was counted ten times or more. This chain uses TRBV4-3 with TRBJ1-6; D is perhaps TRBD1 (5 bases). Trimming cost V 0 bases and J 10 bases, with 16 bases left between them. Per the germline V gene, CDR1 is LGHNA and CDR2 is YSLEER. The CDR3 sequence is 16 residues long. CDR3 bases: TGCGCCAGCAGCCAAGATGGCTCAGGGTCCGGATCACCCCTCCACTTT. Its translation is CASSQDGSGSGSPLHF.

The chain recombines TRBV7-8 with TRBJ1-1; 10 nucleotides match TRBD1. The CDR3 is 16 residues long. CDR1 is SGHVS and CDR2 is FQNEAQ in the germline V gene. V lost 1 base to trimming and J lost 5 bases; unmatched junction nucleotides: 7. CDR3 nucleotide sequence: TGTGCCAGCAGCTTAGTACGGTGGGACAGGGGAACTGAAGCTTTCTTT. Translated, it gives CASSLVRWDRGTEAFF.

This clonotype came up many times. For the CDR3, the DNA is TGCAGCTCGTTTCGCCCTCAGTCGAACACTGAAGCTTTCTTT. Protein product: CSSFRPQSNTEAFF. The chain combines TRBV29-1 with TRBJ1-1, with unresolved D. CDR1 SQVTM and CDR2 ANQGSEA come from the germline V gene. This CDR3 region has 14 residues. Between the trimmed V and J ends, which lost 8 bases and 1 base, there was a span of 17 bases.

This clonotype was observed many times. The gene calls are TRBV2 and TRBJ1-2; 8 nucleotides agree with TRBD1. The CDR3 runs 17 residues. After removal of 0 bases from V and 2 bases from J, the junction contained 8 bases not matched to a gene. Germline V gives CDR1 SNHLY, CDR2 FYNNEI. The CDR3 DNA follows: TGTGCCAGCAGTGAAGCAACCCCAGGGGGCCTAAACTATGGCTACACCTTC. This gives the protein CASSEATPGGLNYGYTF. The whole variable domain, remainder taken from reference TRBV2 and TRBJ1-2, is EPEVTQTPSHQVTQMGQEVILRCVPISNHLYFYWYRQILGQKVEFLVSFYNNEISEKSEIFDDQFSVERPDGSNFTLKIRSTKLEDSAMYFCASSEATPGGLNYGYTFGSGTRLTVV.

This clonotype was counted many times. The chain recombines TRBV28 with TRBJ2-1, with D possibly being TRBD2 (6 bases). This CDR3 region has 13 residues. V lost 8 bases and J 8 bases, leaving 16 bases between the germline ends. Germline V CDR1 and CDR2: MDHEN, SYDVKM. CDR3 bases: TGTGCCAGCTACGGGACTCCGGCCGATGAGCAGTTCTTC. Protein sequence: CASYGTPADEQFF.

V gene TRBV7-8 combines with J gene TRBJ2-5; 8 bases align to TRBD1. From germline, CDR1 is SGHVS and CDR2 FQNEAQ. J was trimmed by 3 bases and V by 5 bases; bases with no gene match: 11. CDR3 size: 16 residues. CDR3 DNA sequence: TGTGCCAGCAGCCCCCGAGCAGGGGGCTTAGAAGAGACCCAGTACTTC. Its protein product is CASSPRAGGLEETQYF.

The chain has TRBV4-1 and TRBJ1-5, with TRBD1 identical over 12 bases. Germline V gene sequence: CDR1 MGHRA, CDR2 YSYEKL. The CDR3 length is 17 residues. V was clipped by 4 bases and J by 5 bases; unmatched bases: 9. In DNA, the CDR3 is TGCGCCAGCAGCCGCAAGGCCGGGACAGGGGGCGATCAGCCCCAGCATTTT. This codes for CASSRKAGTGGDQPQHF.

Many counts were recorded for this clonotype. This chain connects TRBV7-2 to TRBJ1-6; no clear D gene. This CDR3 has 13 residues. Looked up from germline, CDR1 is SGHTA and CDR2 is FQGNSA. Trimming took 1 base from V and 10 from J, leaving 8 bases between them. CDR3: CASSLGPGSPLHF. In nucleotides, the CDR3 is TGTGCCAGCAGCTTAGGGCCGGGGTCACCCCTCCACTTT.